The 20 T cell receptor beta chains presented below share a single source sample, sequenced in a study of blood T cell repertoires in COVID-19. Using immunoSEQ multiplex PCR, the repertoire was profiled, and TCRdb retains in-frame clones only, with some absent. The table includes over 100,000 clones, roughly four fifths detected once. The source material was peripheral blood. The receptors were gathered from a man aged 55 to 70 with acute or convalescent COVID-19.

This clone was observed a few times. The V and J genes are TRBV6-4 and TRBJ1-5, with D hard to call. V was clipped by 7 bases and J by 5 bases, with 18 bases between them. Looked up from germline, CDR1 is MRHNA and CDR2 is SNTAGT. The CDR3 loop spans 15 amino acids. CDR3 DNA: TGTGCCAGCACCGAGCAGGCAGGAACGGATCAGCCCCAGCATTTT. Translation: CASTEQAGTDQPQHF.

In its sample, this clone was seen once. The chain joins TRBV29-1 to TRBJ1-6, with D uncertain. With 4 bases removed from V and 7 bases from J, the gap between germline ends came to 8 bases. The CDR3 runs 12 residues. Germline CDR1 reads SQVTM; CDR2 reads ANQGSEA. DNA for the CDR3: TGCAGCGTTGGGGAGTTAAATTCACCCCTCCACTTT. It is translated as CSVGELNSPLHF.

This chain connects TRBV7-3 to TRBJ2-1; 10 nucleotides match TRBD1. CDR1 and CDR2 from the germline V gene are SGHTA and FQGTGA. This CDR3 spans 16 amino acids. After removal of 2 bases from V and 6 bases from J, the junction contained 7 bases not matched to a gene. Here the CDR3 reads CASSLGSGTGVNEQFF. The CDR3 DNA reads as TGTGCCAGCAGCTTAGGCTCCGGGACAGGGGTCAATGAGCAGTTCTTC.

This clone was counted a few times. The chain has TRBV19 and TRBJ1-1, with D possibly TRBD1 on 6 matching bases. Between the trimmed V and J ends, which lost 5 bases and 7 bases, there was a span of 17 bases. The CDR3 spans 14 residues. From germline, CDR1 is LNHDA and CDR2 SQIVND (reference sequence). CDR3 residues: CASSYKPGAGEAFF. The CDR3 coding sequence is TGTGCCAGTAGTTATAAGCCAGGGGCGGGTGAAGCTTTCTTT.

This clone was counted a few times. V gene TRBV7-8 combines with J gene TRBJ1-5; 7 nucleotides line up with TRBD1. The CDR3 has 14 amino acids. V lost 2 bases, J lost 4 bases, and 2 bases stayed unmatched. Germline CDR1 and CDR2: SGHVS and FQNEAQ. CDR3 bases: TGTGCCAGCAGCTTACCAGGGGGAAATCAGCCCCAGCATTTT. Protein sequence: CASSLPGGNQPQHF.

The V gene is TRBV5-5, the J gene TRBJ1-2; possibly TRBD1 for D (5 bases). Germline CDR1 reads SGHKS; CDR2 reads YYEKEE (reference sequence). This CDR3 is built from 14 residues. Trimming removed 3 bases from V and 4 bases from J, with 13 bases in between. CDR3 amino acids: CASSSLETVYGYTF. CDR3 in DNA: TGTGCCAGCAGCTCGCTCGAGACAGTCTATGGCTACACCTTC.

The chain recombines TRBV29-1 with TRBJ2-7, with D maybe TRBD1 (5 bases). Germline CDR1 is SQVTM and CDR2 is ANQGSEA. Trimming removed 6 bases at V and 0 bases at J, with 9 bases between. The CDR3 has 12 amino acids. This CDR3 is CSVWTSSYEQYF. Here the CDR3 DNA reads TGCAGCGTGTGGACATCCTCCTACGAGCAGTACTTC.

The chain links TRBV6-6 to TRBJ2-1; 13 nucleotides agree with TRBD2. Germline assignment: CDR1 MNHNY and CDR2 SVGAGI (reference sequence). This CDR3 is 15 amino acids long. The V segment lost 6 bases and the J segment 6 bases; nucleotides outside the gene matches: 5. The CDR3 loop is CASSWTSGSRNEQFF. In DNA, the CDR3 is TGTGCCAGCAGCTGGACTAGCGGGAGCCGCAATGAGCAGTTCTTC.

This clone is a singleton in its sample. The chain is built from TRBV11-2 and TRBJ1-3, with 7 bases lining up with TRBD1. The V segment lost 6 bases and the J segment 6 bases; nucleotides outside the gene matches: 5. CDR1 is SGHAT, CDR2 FQNNGV, per germline. This CDR3 is built from 13 residues. The CDR3 DNA is TGTGCCAGCAGATTCAAGGGGGCAAACACCATATATTTT. This sequence encodes CASRFKGANTIYF.

The table lists this clone with a few counts. This chain links TRBV6-5 with TRBJ1-1, with 7 bases fitting TRBD1. Trimming took 2 bases from V and 11 from J; bases not matched to a gene: 8. Germline V gene data show CDR1 as MNHEY and CDR2 as SVGAGI. This CDR3 has 13 amino acids. CDR3 protein: CASSYRTGTLAFF. CDR3 in DNA: TGTGCCAGCAGTTACAGGACAGGAACTCTGGCTTTCTTT.

This chain connects TRBV27 to TRBJ2-7; maybe TRBD2 (5 bases). CDR1 and CDR2 from the germline V gene are MNHEY and SMNVEV (reference sequence). The V gene lost 3 bases and the J gene lost 0 bases, with 9 bases spanning the gap. CDR3 length: 14 amino acids. The DNA of the CDR3 is TGTGCCAGCAGTTTCTACGGGAACTCCTACGAGCAGTACTTC. Residues: CASSFYGNSYEQYF.

This chain uses TRBV7-2 with TRBJ1-4; the match to TRBD1 covers 10 bases. The CDR3 has 14 amino acids. Per the germline V gene, CDR1 is SGHTA and CDR2 is FQGNSA. After removal of 6 bases from V and 8 bases from J, the junction contained 6 bases not matched to a gene. The CDR3 sequence is CASRTGTGEEKLFF. CDR3 sequence (DNA): TGTGCCAGCAGAACCGGGACAGGGGAAGAAAAACTGTTTTTT.

The genes are TRBV3-1 (or the pseudogene TRBV3-2) and TRBJ1-1, with no clear D. V gave up 2 bases and J gave up 0 bases, with 4 bases separating them. Looked up from germline, CDR1 is LGHDT and CDR2 is YNNKEL (reference sequence). CDR3 length: 13 amino acids. CDR3 sequence: CASSQQMNTEAFF. The CDR3, as DNA: TGTGCCAGCAGCCAACAAATGAACACTGAAGCTTTCTTT.

V and J are TRBV12-3 or TRBV12-4 and TRBJ2-5; maybe TRBD2 (5 bases). Trimming removed 6 bases at V and 5 bases at J, with 13 bases between. This CDR3 contains 13 residues. The CDR3, as DNA: TGTGCCAGCAGAAGGACGGGCGGGGAGACCCAGTACTTC. Translating it yields CASRRTGGETQYF.

This clone was detected only a few times. The V call is TRBV3-1 (or the pseudogene TRBV3-2), the J call TRBJ2-1; TRBD2 aligns across 12 bases. Germline V CDR1 and CDR2: LGHDT, YNNKEL (reference sequence). The CDR3 covers 17 residues. Germline trimming cut 3 bases from V and 5 bases from J; bases unmatched to any gene: 8. The CDR3 sequence is CASSQLAGGRGHNEQFF. DNA of the CDR3: TGTGCCAGCAGCCAGCTAGCGGGGGGGCGAGGGCACAATGAGCAGTTCTTC.

The CDR3 protein is CASRRGKGYGYTF. The DNA for the CDR3 is TGTGCCAGCAGACGAGGCAAGGGGTATGGCTACACCTTC. The chain carries TRBV12-3 or TRBV12-4 and TRBJ1-2; D perhaps matches TRBD1 (5 bases). This CDR3 is 13 amino acids long. V lost 6 bases, J lost 5 bases, and 13 bases lay in between.

The chain has TRBV24-1 and TRBJ2-3; perhaps TRBD2 as D (6 bases). From germline, CDR1 is KGHDR and CDR2 SFDVKD. The CDR3 has 15 residues. Trimming cost V 7 bases and J 1 base, with 14 bases left between them. Here the CDR3 reads CATSVRGSGTDTQYF. DNA of the CDR3: TGTGCCACCAGCGTGCGGGGTTCGGGCACAGATACGCAGTATTTT.

The rearrangement uses TRBV11-2 and TRBJ1-1; 8 bases map to TRBD1. This CDR3 has 14 amino acids. In germline, CDR1 is SGHAT, CDR2 FQNNGV. V shed 2 bases, J shed 7 bases, and the junction held 6 bases outside the gene matches. CDR3 sequence (DNA): TGTGCCAGCAGCTTAACGGACAGGGAATTTGAAGCTTTCTTT. Its translation: CASSLTDREFEAFF.

The chain combines TRBV29-1 with TRBJ2-5; TRBD2 agrees at 9 bases. Germline trimming cut 7 bases from V and 5 bases from J; bases unmatched to any gene: 8. Looked up from germline, CDR1 is SQVTM and CDR2 is ANQGSEA. This CDR3 has 13 residues. The CDR3 sequence is CSGGLALRETQYF. The CDR3 nucleotides read TGCAGCGGGGGACTAGCTTTGAGGGAGACCCAGTACTTC.

The chain joins TRBV6-2 or TRBV6-3 to TRBJ2-3; 7 bases agree with TRBD2. The CDR3 loop spans 21 amino acids. V dropped 2 bases and J dropped 3; count of bases not matched to a gene: 23. The germline V gene encodes CDR1 MNHEY and CDR2 SVGEGT. The CDR3 DNA reads as TGTGCCAGCAGTTACATGGCCTACTCTTCGCCGGGACTACGTTTGACAGATACGCAGTATTTT. Encoded protein: CASSYMAYSSPGLRLTDTQYF.